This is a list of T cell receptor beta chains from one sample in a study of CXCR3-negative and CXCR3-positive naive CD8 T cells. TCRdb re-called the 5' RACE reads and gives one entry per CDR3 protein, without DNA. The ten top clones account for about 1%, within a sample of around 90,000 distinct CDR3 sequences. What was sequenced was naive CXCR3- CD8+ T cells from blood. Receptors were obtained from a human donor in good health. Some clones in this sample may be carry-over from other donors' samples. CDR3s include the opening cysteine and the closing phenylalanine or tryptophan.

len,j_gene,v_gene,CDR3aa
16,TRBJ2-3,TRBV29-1,CSVILPGLVSTDTQYF
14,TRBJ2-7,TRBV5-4,CASSLSQEPYEQYF
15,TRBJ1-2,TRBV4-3,CASSQDSVAGGGYTF
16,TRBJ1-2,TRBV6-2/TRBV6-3,CASSNRGRPLNYSYTF
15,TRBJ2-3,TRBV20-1,CSAIDLAPSTDTQYF
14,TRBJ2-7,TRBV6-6,CASSDRDSPDEQYF
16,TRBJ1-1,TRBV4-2,CASSTQTGGFDAEAFF
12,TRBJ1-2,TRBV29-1,CSVAGGPYGYTF
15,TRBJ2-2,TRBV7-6,CASSSPSEPTGELFF
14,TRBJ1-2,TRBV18,CASSPPGQNYGYTF